One T cell receptor beta chain is described in this entry. Assay used: immunoSEQ multiplex PCR; TCRdb lists only in-frame clones, some missing. The table lists roughly 150,000 clones, 70% to 90% of them singletons, with more than 5% in the top ten. The data stem from a study of blood T cell repertoires in COVID-19. Study context: Sites in the United States, Italy and Spain provided acute and convalescent COVID-19 samples.

Looked up from germline, CDR1 is MNHEY and CDR2 is SMNVEV (reference sequence). The CDR3 consists of 15 residues. After removal of 2 bases from V and 5 bases from J, the junction contained 6 bases not matched to a gene. This clonotype was sampled from a human donor in a cohort sampled during active COVID-19. The material sequenced was peripheral blood. The chain employs TRBV27 and TRBJ2-4, with 7 bases fitting TRBD2. CDR3 sequence: CASSLIGLAENIQYF. In nucleotides, the CDR3 is TGTGCCAGCAGTTTAATCGGGCTAGCGGAAAACATTCAGTACTTC.